This T cell receptor beta chain was documented in a study of blood T cell repertoires in COVID-19. In the original processing: Estimates of nucleated cell counts were drawn from the amplification of reference gene primers. Only in-frame clones appear in the TCRdb table, and some are missing; sequencing was by immunoSEQ multiplex PCR. V, J and clone size reflect that table, while D and trimming were determined from the DNA. The table shows over 200,000 clones, with about 90% occurring only once. Participants reported their clinical history, and cohort assignment relied on those reports. CDR3 length: 17 residues. With 2 bases removed from V and 0 bases from J, the gap between germline ends came to 17 bases. In germline, CDR1 is MNHEY, CDR2 SMNVEV (reference sequence).

The sequenced sample was PBMCs or T cells enriched from blood (not recorded which). The chain carries TRBV27 and TRBJ2-7; D is possibly TRBD2 (6 bases). The TCR was taken from a woman between 50 and 59 years old in a cohort exposed to, infected with or recovered from COVID-19 (not recorded which). The CDR3 DNA is TGTGCCAGCAGTTTACACGTTGGGGACTTGAGCTCCTACGAGCAGTACTTC. It translates to CASSLHVGDLSSYEQYF.